These 23 T cell receptor beta chains originate from one sample sequenced in a study of control samples from healthy donors and cancer patients. Method: immunoSEQ multiplex PCR; TCRdb's copy keeps in-frame clones and lacks some. The sample carries some 190,000 clones, around 90% recorded once. Sequenced: blood. These TCRs come from a man aged 25 to 40 in good health.

This chain uses TRBV7-3 with TRBJ1-2; D is undetermined. CDR1 and CDR2 (germline): SGHTA, FQGTGA. The CDR3 extends over 14 amino acids. Between the trimmed V and J ends, which lost 5 bases and 8 bases, there was a span of 18 bases. The CDR3 coding sequence is TGTGCCAGCAGCCAAGCGGCGGGTAGGAACGGCTACACCTTC. Translated, it gives CASSQAAGRNGYTF. The full variable domain, completed using reference TRBV7-3 and TRBJ1-2, is GAGVSQTPSNKVTEKGKYVELRCDPISGHTALYWYRQSLGQGPEFLIYFQGTGAADDSGLPNDRFFAVRPEGSVSTLKIQRTERGDSAVYLCASSQAAGRNGYTFGSGTRLTVV.

This rearrangement joins TRBV7-8 to TRBJ1-6, with D possibly TRBD1 on 5 matching bases. The CDR3 runs to 14 residues. The V gene lost 4 bases and the J gene lost 6 bases, with 10 bases spanning the gap. From germline, CDR1 is SGHVS and CDR2 FQNEAQ. The CDR3 here is CASSSGLTNSPLHF. In DNA form, the CDR3 reads TGTGCCAGCAGCTCGGGACTAACTAATTCACCCCTCCACTTT. Full variable domain (remainder filled in from reference TRBV7-8 and TRBJ1-6): GAGVSQSPRYKVAKRGQDVALRCDPISGHVSLFWYQQALGQGPEFLTYFQNEAQLDKSGLPSDRFFAERPEGSVSTLKIQRTQQEDSAVYLCASSSGLTNSPLHFGNGTRLTVT.

The V gene is TRBV9, the J gene TRBJ2-3; 10 nucleotides align to TRBD2. V lost 1 base to trimming and J lost 4 bases; unmatched junction nucleotides: 6. Per the germline V gene, CDR1 is SGDLS and CDR2 is YYNGEE. The CDR3 runs 16 residues. CDR3 sequence reads: CASSVSSGGAADTQYF. The CDR3 region has the DNA TGTGCCAGCAGCGTAAGCAGCGGGGGGGCCGCAGATACGCAGTATTTT.

This clone has a single count. The V and J genes are TRBV19 and TRBJ2-2; D possibly matches TRBD1 or TRBD2 (6 bases each). From germline, CDR1 is LNHDA and CDR2 SQIVND (reference sequence). Deletions cut 8 bases from V and 5 bases from J, with 21 bases between. This CDR3 comprises 16 residues. DNA of the CDR3: TGTGCCAGTTACCGAGGGGGGACCATCGGGACCGGGGAGCTGTTTTTT. It translates to CASYRGGTIGTGELFF.

The chain joins TRBV5-5 to TRBJ1-1, with 8 bases that match TRBD1. The germline gives CDR1 SGHKS, CDR2 YYEKEE (reference sequence). The CDR3 has 15 amino acids. Losses at the gene ends were 4 bases for V and 5 bases for J; bases not matched to a gene: 10. CDR3 in DNA: TGTGCCAGCAGCCCTCAGGACAGGGTTATTACTGAAGCTTTCTTT. As protein: CASSPQDRVITEAFF.

The chain's CDR3 is CASSTRGGWNSPLHF. Written as DNA, the CDR3 is TGTGCCAGCAGCACCCGTGGGGGGTGGAATTCACCCCTCCACTTT. The V gene is TRBV5-8, the J gene TRBJ1-6, with a weak D call TRBD1 (5 bases). Trimming stripped 4 bases from V and 7 bases from J, with 15 bases between. The CDR3 runs 15 residues. The V gene's germline CDR1 is SGHTS and CDR2 YDEGEE.

The chain has TRBV25-1 and TRBJ2-7; D gene ambiguous. This CDR3 has 11 amino acids. Germline V gene sequence: CDR1 MGHDK, CDR2 SYGVNS. Trimming cost V 6 bases and J 6 bases, with 9 bases left between them. CDR3: CASRGSGEQYF. The CDR3 DNA reads as TGTGCCAGCAGGGGGTCGGGCGAGCAGTACTTC.

The chain is built from TRBV27 and TRBJ1-5, with 7 nucleotides matching TRBD1. The germline V gene encodes CDR1 MNHEY and CDR2 SMNVEV (reference sequence). The V segment lost 7 bases and the J segment 6 bases; nucleotides outside the gene matches: 9. This CDR3 comprises 14 residues. The CDR3 coding sequence is TGTGCCAGCAACCTACGACAGGGAGTTCAGCCCCAGCATTTT. Its protein product is CASNLRQGVQPQHF.

The chain uses TRBV19 and TRBJ1-2; 10 nucleotides line up with TRBD1. The CDR3 is 14 residues long. J gave up 4 bases and V 9 bases, and 8 bases lay outside the gene matches. Per the germline V gene, CDR1 is LNHDA and CDR2 is SQIVND (reference sequence). This CDR3 reads CASSDRGQIYGYTF. DNA for the CDR3: TGTGCCAGCAGTGACAGGGGGCAGATCTATGGCTACACCTTC.

A few counts support this clone. J is TRBJ1-5 and V is TRBV12-3 or TRBV12-4; no clear D. Trimming pared 8 bases from V and 0 bases from J, leaving 8 bases between. This CDR3 spans 13 amino acids. The CDR3 spells CASCKYSNQPQHF. CDR3 bases: TGTGCCAGCTGTAAGTATAGCAATCAGCCCCAGCATTTT.

V and J are TRBV10-2 and TRBJ1-3; tentatively, D is TRBD1 (6 bases). Germline-derived CDR1 and CDR2 are WSHSY and SAAADI. V was cut by 2 bases and J by 4 bases, with 9 bases left in between. The CDR3 length is 14 residues. The CDR3 region is CASSEPGAGNTIYF. CDR3 sequence (DNA): TGCGCCAGCAGTGAGCCGGGGGCAGGAAACACCATATATTTT.

This rearrangement joins TRBV19 to TRBJ1-5, with 7 bases that match TRBD1. The germline V gene encodes CDR1 LNHDA and CDR2 SQIVND (reference sequence). CDR3 length: 14 residues. Unmatched junction bases numbered 9, after V lost 5 bases and J lost 8 bases. The DNA for the CDR3 is TGTGCCAGTAGTTGGGACAGCCGGGGTGAGCCCCAGCATTTT. This sequence encodes CASSWDSRGEPQHF.

This chain uses TRBV5-4 with TRBJ2-1; D gene unclear. The V end lost 0 bases, the J end lost 2 bases, and 6 bases lay between the germline ends. Germline CDR1 and CDR2: SGHNT and YYREEE (reference sequence). CDR3 length: 14 residues. CDR3 DNA: TGTGCCAGCAGCTTGGGACCGACCTACAATGAGCAGTTCTTC. The encoded protein is CASSLGPTYNEQFF. Full variable domain (missing parts from reference TRBV5-4 and TRBJ2-1): ETGVTQSPTHLIKTRGQQVTLRCSSQSGHNTVSWYQQALGQGPQFIFQYYREEENGRGNFPPRFSGLQFPNYSSELNVNALELDDSALYLCASSLGPTYNEQFFGPGTRLTVL.

The chain links TRBV9 to TRBJ1-1; possibly TRBD1 for D (6 bases). The CDR3 consists of 13 residues. Trimming removed 4 bases from V and 5 bases from J, with 12 bases in between. The germline gives CDR1 SGDLS, CDR2 YYNGEE. The CDR3 reads CASSIGGSTEAFF. The CDR3 DNA follows: TGTGCCAGCAGCATAGGGGGGAGTACTGAAGCTTTCTTT.

The chain recombines TRBV6-5 with TRBJ1-1; TRBD1 matches at 7 bases. J gave up 5 bases and V 6 bases, and 12 bases lay outside the gene matches. Germline CDR1 reads MNHEY; CDR2 reads SVGAGI. The CDR3 has 15 residues. In DNA, the CDR3 is TGTGCCAGCAGCGCTTTGCAGGGGGGGACGACTGAAGCTTTCTTT. Amino acid sequence: CASSALQGGTTEAFF.

This chain joins TRBV29-1 and TRBJ2-3; 9 bases align to TRBD1. The junction had 4 bases not matched to a gene; V was cut back by 3 bases and J by 0 bases. In germline, CDR1 is SQVTM, CDR2 ANQGSEA. The CDR3 consists of 15 residues. The CDR3 nucleotides read TGCAGCGTTGAGCCGGACAGGGGAAGCACAGATACGCAGTATTTT. Protein sequence: CSVEPDRGSTDTQYF.

The rearrangement links TRBV7-9 to TRBJ2-1; 13 bases are shared with TRBD2. The junction had 5 bases not matched to a gene; V was cut back by 1 base and J by 14 bases. The CDR3 has 14 amino acids. The germline V gene has CDR1 SEHNR and CDR2 FQNEAQ (reference sequence). The CDR3 sequence: CASSLELAGGQEFF. In DNA, the CDR3 is TGTGCCAGCAGCTTAGAACTAGCGGGGGGGCAGGAGTTCTTC.

The J gene is TRBJ1-1, the V gene TRBV29-1; tentative D call: TRBD1 (6 bases). The CDR3 is 14 amino acids. Germline V gene sequence: CDR1 SQVTM, CDR2 ANQGSEA. Trimming took 3 bases from V and 3 from J, leaving 14 bases between them. In DNA form, the CDR3 reads TGCAGCGTTGATGGCCAGGGGTGGGACACTGAAGCTTTCTTT. This translates into CSVDGQGWDTEAFF.

The V and J genes are TRBV3-1 (or the pseudogene TRBV3-2) and TRBJ2-1, with 10 nucleotides matching TRBD1. V lost 6 bases, J lost 8 bases, and 4 bases stayed unmatched. The germline V gene encodes CDR1 LGHDT and CDR2 YNNKEL (reference sequence). The CDR3 length is 13 residues. CDR3 in DNA: TGTGCCAGCAGAGGGACAGGGGTGGATGAGCAGTTCTTC. Translating it yields CASRGTGVDEQFF.

This chain joins TRBV11-2 and TRBJ2-3; D may be TRBD1 (6 bases). This CDR3 spans 14 amino acids. The V end lost 4 bases, the J end lost 0 bases, and 8 bases lay between the germline ends. CDR1 is SGHAT and CDR2 is FQNNGV in the germline V gene. CDR3 residues: CASSWGTSTDTQYF. The CDR3 nucleotides read TGTGCCAGCAGCTGGGGGACAAGCACAGATACGCAGTATTTT.

This rearrangement joins TRBV19 to TRBJ2-7; D perhaps matches TRBD1 (6 bases). In germline, CDR1 is LNHDA, CDR2 SQIVND (reference sequence). The CDR3 extends over 13 amino acids. V was shortened by 5 bases and J by 3 bases, with 11 bases between the two germline ends. DNA for the CDR3: TGTGCCAGTAGTGCCCGCAGGGGCTACGAGCAGTACTTC. Its protein is CASSARRGYEQYF.

The rearrangement links TRBV7-3 to TRBJ1-1; 8 bases map to TRBD1. Germline CDR1 and CDR2: SGHTA and FQGTGA. The CDR3 runs to 16 residues. Germline trimming cut 1 base from V and 1 base from J; bases unmatched to any gene: 5. The CDR3 sequence: CASSLNVGQGNTEAFF. In DNA, the CDR3 is TGTGCCAGCAGCTTAAACGTAGGACAGGGGAACACTGAAGCTTTCTTT. Combining the CDR3 with reference TRBV7-3 and TRBJ1-1 gives the whole variable domain GAGVSQTPSNKVTEKGKYVELRCDPISGHTALYWYRQSLGQGPEFLIYFQGTGAADDSGLPNDRFFAVRPEGSVSTLKIQRTERGDSAVYLCASSLNVGQGNTEAFFGQGTRLTVV.

The chain recombines TRBV27 with TRBJ1-1, with D unresolved. The V gene's germline CDR1 is MNHEY and CDR2 SMNVEV (reference sequence). V gave up 3 bases and J gave up 5 bases, with 19 bases separating them. This CDR3 spans 16 amino acids. The CDR3 loop is CASSFIRGEGGTEAFF. The CDR3 DNA reads TGTGCCAGCAGTTTTATTCGCGGGGAGGGAGGGACTGAAGCTTTCTTT.